These 11 T cell receptor beta chains were all obtained from the same sample, sequenced in a study of T cells in tumors after PD-1 blockade. The data were produced by immunoSEQ multiplex PCR, yet TCRdb's version contains in-frame clones alone and is incomplete. This table holds 54,000 or so clones, about 82% found once. The sequencing here drew on PBMCs, taken before anti-PD-1 treatment. The receptors here all came from a human donor with basal cell carcinoma.

The rearrangement links TRBV18 to TRBJ2-3, with D hard to call. The CDR3 extends over 18 amino acids. V was shortened by 2 bases and J by 0 bases, with 18 bases between the two germline ends. From germline, CDR1 is KGHSH and CDR2 LQKENI. CDR3 sequence: CASSPGQTALSSTDTQYF. The CDR3 DNA sequence: TGTGCCAGCTCACCAGGTCAGACGGCTCTATCGAGCACAGATACGCAGTATTTT.

The chain is built from TRBV19 and TRBJ1-5; the D gene is possibly TRBD1 (6 bases). The germline V gene has CDR1 LNHDA and CDR2 SQIVND (reference sequence). V dropped 6 bases and J dropped 3 bases, with 18 bases sitting between them. This CDR3 spans 16 amino acids. This chain's CDR3 is CASRPWLRGPNQPQHF. The CDR3, as DNA: TGTGCCAGTAGACCCTGGCTGCGGGGGCCCAATCAGCCCCAGCATTTT.

The V call is TRBV19, the J call TRBJ1-1, with D maybe TRBD1 (5 bases). The CDR3 is 14 residues long. Germline CDR1 reads LNHDA; CDR2 reads SQIVND (reference sequence). Trimming took 8 bases from V and 1 from J, leaving 14 bases between them. The CDR3 DNA reads as TGTGCCAGTCACCCGAAAGGGACGAACACTGAAGCTTTCTTT. Translation: CASHPKGTNTEAFF.

The V call is TRBV6-5, the J call TRBJ1-1; 7 nucleotides align to TRBD1. Germline V lookup: CDR1 MNHEY, CDR2 SVGAGI. The CDR3 spans 15 residues. Losses at the gene ends were 5 bases for V and 6 bases for J; bases not matched to a gene: 12. The CDR3 DNA reads TGTGCCAGCAGTAAGGGGGCGACCGTGTTCTCTGAAGCTTTCTTT. Its translation is CASSKGATVFSEAFF.

This sequence joins TRBV29-1 and TRBJ2-7; D not resolved. The CDR3 runs to 11 residues. Germline CDR1 is SQVTM and CDR2 is ANQGSEA. The V end was cut by 2 bases, the J end by 5 bases, with 7 bases between. The CDR3 nucleotides are TGCAGCGTTGAAAGTAGGGACGAGCAGTACTTC. This translates into CSVESRDEQYF.

The chain couples TRBV19 to TRBJ2-2, with 11 bases matching TRBD1. V lost 6 bases, J lost 4 bases, and 10 bases stayed unmatched. Germline CDR1 reads LNHDA; CDR2 reads SQIVND (reference sequence). The length of the CDR3 is 17 residues. CDR3 sequence reads: CASSNTPGQGGTGELFF. The DNA of the CDR3 is TGTGCCAGTAGCAACACTCCGGGACAGGGGGGCACCGGGGAGCTGTTTTTT.

The chain has TRBV7-3 and TRBJ1-1, with no clear D. This CDR3 spans 14 amino acids. Looked up from germline, CDR1 is SGHTA and CDR2 is FQGTGA. V gave up 2 bases and J gave up 4 bases, with 11 bases separating them. The CDR3 DNA follows: TGTGCCAGCAGCTTACTATCGACGGGCACTGAAGCTTTCTTT. This gives the protein CASSLLSTGTEAFF.

This chain uses TRBV5-1 with TRBJ2-1; D is undetermined. The CDR3 has 16 amino acids. Trimming removed 4 bases at V and 0 bases at J, with 14 bases between. Germline V gene lookup returns CDR1 SGHRS and CDR2 YFSETQ. This CDR3 is CASSLQLVSSYNEQFF. Here the CDR3 DNA reads TGCGCCAGCAGCCTACAGCTTGTCAGCTCCTACAATGAGCAGTTCTTC.

This clone came up many times. The chain joins TRBV6-5 to TRBJ2-2; TRBD2 is a possible D gene (6 bases). The V gene's germline CDR1 is MNHEY and CDR2 SVGAGI. The V end was cut by 11 bases, the J end by 4 bases, with 17 bases between. This CDR3 spans 14 amino acids. The CDR3 loop is CAGGFWGTTGELFF. For the CDR3, the DNA is TGTGCCGGGGGGTTTTGGGGGACCACCGGGGAGCTGTTTTTT.

This clone was counted a few times. The chain uses TRBV20-1 and TRBJ2-7; no clear D gene. This CDR3 region has 11 residues. The germline V and J ends were trimmed by 6 bases and 1 base, with 7 bases remaining between them. Germline V gives CDR1 DFQATT, CDR2 SNEGSKA (reference sequence). CDR3 DNA sequence: TGCAGTGCCCCGAAGTCCTACGAGCAGTACTTC. Protein sequence: CSAPKSYEQYF.

The chain couples TRBV2 to TRBJ1-2; TRBD1 aligns across 9 bases. The length of the CDR3 is 15 residues. J was trimmed by 4 bases and V by 5 bases; bases with no gene match: 8. The V gene's germline CDR1 is SNHLY and CDR2 FYNNEI. In DNA, the CDR3 is TGTGCCAGCAGTCCCGGGACAGGGTTTGGCTATGGCTACACCTTC. Amino acids: CASSPGTGFGYGYTF.